A single T cell receptor (beta chain) is shown here with its context. Its antigen remains unknown. This sample is drawn from a study of cytomegalovirus exposure and HLA in healthy donors. Background on the study: Unique TCR beta sequences numbering approximately 100 million came from about 179 million T cells in an earlier analysis.

The PCR ran on 60 Vbeta and 13 Jbeta primers. Clones were read by immunoSEQ multiplex PCR, and TCRdb kept only the in-frame ones, dropping some. The table lists fewer than 150,000 clones, about 80% of them singletons. CDR3 size: 13 residues. The V segment lost 5 bases and the J segment 2 bases; nucleotides outside the gene matches: 2. CDR1 is SEHNR and CDR2 is FQNEAQ in the germline V gene (reference sequence). Study-wide results and limits: Later on, a genetic analysis was performed. It linked a missense variant in DCLRE1C with V- and J-gene trimming of TCR beta.

This TCR derives from a man younger than 35 in good health and CMV-seronegative. The material sequenced was PBMCs. This chain connects TRBV7-9 to TRBJ2-7, with 8 bases aligning to TRBD1. This chain's CDR3 is CASSADRAYEQYF. CDR3 coding DNA: TGTGCCAGCAGCGCGGACAGGGCCTACGAGCAGTACTTC.